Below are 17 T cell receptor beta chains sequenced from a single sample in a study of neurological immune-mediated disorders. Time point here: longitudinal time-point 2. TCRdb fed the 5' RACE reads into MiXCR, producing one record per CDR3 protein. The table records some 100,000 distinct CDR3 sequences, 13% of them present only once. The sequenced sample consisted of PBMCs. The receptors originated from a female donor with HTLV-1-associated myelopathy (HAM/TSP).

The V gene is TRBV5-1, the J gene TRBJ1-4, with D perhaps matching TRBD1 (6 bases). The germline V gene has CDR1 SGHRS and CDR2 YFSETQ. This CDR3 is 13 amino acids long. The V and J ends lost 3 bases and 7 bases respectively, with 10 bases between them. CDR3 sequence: CASSSGTTEKLFF. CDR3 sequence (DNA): TGCGCCAGCAGCTCCGGGACAACTGAAAAACTGTTTTTT. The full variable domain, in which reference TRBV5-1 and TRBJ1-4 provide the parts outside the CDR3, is KAGVTQTPRYLIKTRGQQVTLSCSPISGHRSVSWYQQTPGQGLQFLFEYFSETQRNKGNFPGRFSGRQFSNSRSEMNVSTLELGDSALYLCASSSGTTEKLFFGSGTQLSVL.

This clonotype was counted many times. CDR3 region: CASSFAGGTYGYTF. Written as DNA, the CDR3 is TGTGCCAGCAGTTTTGCAGGGGGTACCTATGGCTACACCTTC. J is TRBJ1-2 and V is TRBV28; the match to TRBD1 covers 7 bases. V was clipped by 3 bases and J by 4 bases; unmatched bases: 5. CDR1 is MDHEN, CDR2 SYDVKM, per germline. There are 14 residues in the CDR3.

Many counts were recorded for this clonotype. The CDR3 DNA reads as TGTGCCAGCAGTGGGGGACAGTGGAACACCGGGGAGCTGTTTTTT. Protein product: CASSGGQWNTGELFF. This chain uses TRBV12-3 or TRBV12-4 with TRBJ2-2, with 7 bases matching TRBD1. CDR3 size: 15 residues. J lost 1 base, V lost 5 bases, and 4 bases had no gene match.

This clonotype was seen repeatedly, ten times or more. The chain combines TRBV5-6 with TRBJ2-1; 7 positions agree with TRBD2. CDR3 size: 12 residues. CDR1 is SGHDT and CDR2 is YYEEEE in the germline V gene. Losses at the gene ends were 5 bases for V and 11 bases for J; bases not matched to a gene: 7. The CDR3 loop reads CASRLLGGKQFF. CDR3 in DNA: TGTGCCAGCAGACTACTGGGGGGGAAGCAGTTCTTC.

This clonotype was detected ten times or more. The CDR3 loop reads CATSNVNAGELFF. CDR3 nucleotide sequence: TGTGCCACCTCTAACGTGAATGCCGGGGAGCTGTTTTTT. The chain is built from TRBV25-1 and TRBJ2-2; D not resolved. The V and J ends lost 10 bases and 6 bases respectively, with 15 bases between them. Germline CDR1 reads MGHDK; CDR2 reads SYGVNS. The CDR3 covers 13 residues.

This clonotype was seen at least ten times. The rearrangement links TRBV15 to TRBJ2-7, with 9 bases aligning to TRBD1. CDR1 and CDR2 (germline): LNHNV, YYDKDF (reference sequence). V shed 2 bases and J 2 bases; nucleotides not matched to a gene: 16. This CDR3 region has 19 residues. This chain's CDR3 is CATSRNSRPGTGNPYEQYF. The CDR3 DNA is TGTGCCACCAGCAGAAATTCTAGACCCGGGACAGGGAACCCCTACGAGCAGTACTTC.

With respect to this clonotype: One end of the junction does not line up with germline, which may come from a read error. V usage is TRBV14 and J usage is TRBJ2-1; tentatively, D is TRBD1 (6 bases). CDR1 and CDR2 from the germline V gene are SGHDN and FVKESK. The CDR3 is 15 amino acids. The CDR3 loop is CASSQATGKGNEQSF. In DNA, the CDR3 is TGTGCCAGCAGCCAAGCAACAGGGAAGGGAAATGAGCAGTCCTTC.

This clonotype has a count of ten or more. The CDR3 loop reads CSARDRKNYGYTF. For the CDR3, the DNA is TGCAGTGCTCGGGACAGAAAGAACTATGGCTACACCTTC. J is TRBJ1-2 and V is TRBV20-1, with TRBD1 identical over 7 bases. Trimming took 5 bases from V and 2 from J; bases not matched to a gene: 5. This CDR3 has 13 amino acids. Germline V gene lookup returns CDR1 DFQATT and CDR2 SNEGSKA (reference sequence).

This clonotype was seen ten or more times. This CDR3 reads CASSEGGGPTDTQYF. CDR3 coding DNA: TGTGCCAGCAGTGAAGGGGGGGGCCCCACAGATACGCAGTATTTT. The J gene is TRBJ2-3, the V gene TRBV6-1, with D maybe TRBD2 (7 bases). V was shortened by 1 base and J by 2 bases, with 10 bases between the two germline ends. The CDR3 extends over 15 amino acids. The germline CDR1 and CDR2 sequences are MNHNS and SASEGT.

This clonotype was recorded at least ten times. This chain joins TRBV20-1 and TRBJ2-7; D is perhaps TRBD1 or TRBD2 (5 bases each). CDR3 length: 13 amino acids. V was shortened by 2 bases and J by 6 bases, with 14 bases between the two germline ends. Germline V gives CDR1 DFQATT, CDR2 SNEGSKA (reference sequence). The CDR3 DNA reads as TGCAGTGCTAGACCTGAATTGGGGGTCGAGCAGTACTTC. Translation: CSARPELGVEQYF.

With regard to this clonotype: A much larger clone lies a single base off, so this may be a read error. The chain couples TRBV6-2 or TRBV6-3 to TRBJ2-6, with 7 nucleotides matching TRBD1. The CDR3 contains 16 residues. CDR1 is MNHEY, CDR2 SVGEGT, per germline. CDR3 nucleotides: TGTGCCAGCAGCCCGGACAGGTCGCCTGGGGCCAACGTCCAGACTTTC. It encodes CASSPDRSPGANVQTF.

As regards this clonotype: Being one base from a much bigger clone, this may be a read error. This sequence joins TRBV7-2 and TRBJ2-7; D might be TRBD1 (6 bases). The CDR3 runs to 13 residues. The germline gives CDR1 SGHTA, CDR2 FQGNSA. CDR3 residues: CATISRGSFEQYF. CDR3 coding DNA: TGTGCCACCATCTCCAGGGGCTCCTTCGAGCAGTACTTC.

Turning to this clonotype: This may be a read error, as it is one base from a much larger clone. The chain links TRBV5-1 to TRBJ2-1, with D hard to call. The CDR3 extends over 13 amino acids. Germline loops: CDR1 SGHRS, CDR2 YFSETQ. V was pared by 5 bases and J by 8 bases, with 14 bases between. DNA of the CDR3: TGCGCCAGCAGGAGCCCTTCGTACTATGAGCAGTTCTTC. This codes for CASRSPSYYEQFF.

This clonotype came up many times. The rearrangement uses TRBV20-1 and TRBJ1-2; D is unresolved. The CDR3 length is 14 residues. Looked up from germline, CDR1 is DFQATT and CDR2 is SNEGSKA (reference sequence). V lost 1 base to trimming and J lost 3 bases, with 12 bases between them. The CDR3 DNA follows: TGCAGTGCTAGAGCATCCGGGAAGGACTATGGCTACACCTTC. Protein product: CSARASGKDYGYTF.

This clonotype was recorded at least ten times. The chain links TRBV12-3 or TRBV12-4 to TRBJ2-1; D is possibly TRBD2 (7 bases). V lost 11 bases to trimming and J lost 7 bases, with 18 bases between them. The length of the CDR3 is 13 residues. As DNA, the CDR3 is TGTGCCTCTTTGAAGGGGGGGGGGAATGAGCAGTTCTTC. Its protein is CASLKGGGNEQFF.

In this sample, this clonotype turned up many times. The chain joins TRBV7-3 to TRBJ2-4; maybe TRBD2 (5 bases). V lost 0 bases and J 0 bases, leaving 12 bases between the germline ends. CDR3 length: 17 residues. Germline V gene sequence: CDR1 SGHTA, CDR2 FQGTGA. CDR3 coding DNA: TGTGCCAGCAGCTTAACTCAGCGGCCCATAGCCAAAAACATTCAGTACTTC. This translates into CASSLTQRPIAKNIQYF.

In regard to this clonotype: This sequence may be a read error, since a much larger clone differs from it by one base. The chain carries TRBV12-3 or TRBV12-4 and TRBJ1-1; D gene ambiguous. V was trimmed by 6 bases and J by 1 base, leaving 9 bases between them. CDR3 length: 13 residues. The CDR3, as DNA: TGTGCCAGCAGCAAGACGGCGAACACTGAAGCTTTCTTT. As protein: CASSKTANTEAFF.